These 32 T cell receptor beta chains were sequenced from one sample in a study of T-cell reconstitution after alpha-beta-depleted transplantation in children. A TCRbeta library incorporating unique molecular identifiers was prepared. From the PCR reads, TCRdb called clonotypes with MiXCR, one entry per CDR3 protein. The profile shows 440,000 or so distinct CDR3 sequences, under 13% of them singletons. The material was PBMCs from the stem cell graft donor, obtained from the stem cell graft. These receptors were collected from a human donor who donated a stem cell graft to a child with acute myeloid leukemia.

This clonotype was recorded many times. The CDR3 bases are TGCAGCGTTGAGCCCCCTGGGACTAGCGCTGGCAATGAGCAGTTCTTC. Translation gives CSVEPPGTSAGNEQFF. The chain has TRBV29-1 and TRBJ2-1; 10 bases are a match to TRBD2. The CDR3 runs to 16 residues. V gave up 3 bases and J gave up 6 bases; unmatched junction bases: 11. CDR1 is SQVTM and CDR2 is ANQGSEA in the germline V gene.

V gene TRBV19 combines with J gene TRBJ2-5; 7 bases agree with TRBD1. The CDR3 loop spans 15 amino acids. V trimming: 5 bases; J trimming: 2 bases; junction bases outside the gene matches: 8. Germline V gene data show CDR1 as LNHDA and CDR2 as SQIVND (reference sequence). CDR3 nucleotide sequence: TGTGCCAGTAGTGCCTGGGACAGCCCACAAGAGACCCAGTACTTC. Translated: CASSAWDSPQETQYF.

This chain connects TRBV7-9 to TRBJ2-6; no firm D call. The ends were cut back, 6 bases at V and 0 bases at J, with 6 bases in the middle. This CDR3 spans 14 amino acids. Germline loops: CDR1 SEHNR, CDR2 FQNEAQ (reference sequence). CDR3 amino acids: CASRHDSGANVLTF. The CDR3 DNA follows: TGTGCCAGCAGGCACGACTCTGGGGCCAACGTCCTGACTTTC. Together with reference TRBV7-9 and TRBJ2-6, the CDR3 gives the full variable domain: DTGVSQNPRHKITKRGQNVTFRCDPISEHNRLYWYRQTLGQGPEFLTYFQNEAQLEKSRLLSDRFSAERPKGSFSTLEIQRTEQGDSAMYLCASRHDSGANVLTFGAGSRLTVL.

This chain uses TRBV5-1 with TRBJ2-1; D is uncertain. The ends were cut back, 0 bases at V and 2 bases at J, with 9 bases in the middle. The germline CDR1 and CDR2 sequences are SGHRS and YFSETQ. This CDR3 spans 15 amino acids. For the CDR3, the DNA is TGCGCCAGCAGCTTGGGGCCTGGCACCTACAATGAGCAGTTCTTC. As protein: CASSLGPGTYNEQFF.

At least ten counts were recorded for this clonotype. This rearrangement joins TRBV7-2 to TRBJ2-7, with a possible D match to TRBD1 (5 bases). Germline values: CDR1 SGHTA, CDR2 FQGNSA. Trimming pared 0 bases from V and 3 bases from J, leaving 12 bases between. The CDR3 runs to 15 residues. The CDR3 is CASSLALGQFYEQYF. CDR3 coding DNA: TGTGCCAGCAGCTTAGCGCTAGGACAATTCTACGAGCAGTACTTC.

This chain uses TRBV6-5 with TRBJ1-1, with D maybe TRBD1 (5 bases). The germline gives CDR1 MNHEY, CDR2 SVGAGI. The CDR3 has 14 amino acids. The ends were cut back, 6 bases at V and 0 bases at J, with 11 bases in the middle. CDR3 sequence reads: CASRTVGLNTEAFF. The CDR3 coding sequence is TGTGCCAGCAGGACCGTGGGACTGAACACTGAAGCTTTCTTT.

This clonotype was seen repeatedly, ten times or more. This chain connects TRBV4-1 to TRBJ1-1; 9 positions match TRBD1. The CDR3 loop spans 15 amino acids. The J segment lost 1 base and the V segment lost 0 bases, leaving 0 bases of the junction unmatched. In germline, CDR1 is MGHRA, CDR2 YSYEKL. This CDR3 is CASSQEDRGNTEAFF. The CDR3 DNA follows: TGCGCCAGCAGCCAAGAGGACAGGGGGAACACTGAAGCTTTCTTT.

The chain joins TRBV6-2 or TRBV6-3 to TRBJ1-2, with D tentatively TRBD1 (5 bases). The CDR3 sequence is 20 residues long. V lost 6 bases, J lost 0 bases, and 29 bases lay in between. Germline V gene lookup returns CDR1 MNHEY and CDR2 SVGEGT. The CDR3 protein is CASSLSSLIGKGEANYGYTF. The CDR3 DNA reads TGTGCCAGCAGCCTTTCCAGTCTTATCGGAAAAGGGGAAGCTAACTATGGCTACACCTTC.

The chain recombines TRBV12-3 or TRBV12-4 with TRBJ2-7; D call uncertain. This CDR3 has 15 residues. Trimming took off 2 bases at V and 6 bases at J, with 17 bases between the two ends. The CDR3 here is CASSLLRTSIVEQYF. The CDR3 coding sequence is TGTGCCAGCAGTTTACTTAGGACGAGCATTGTCGAGCAGTACTTC.

This clonotype was counted at least ten times. The chain uses TRBV29-1 and TRBJ1-5; TRBD1 is a possible D gene (6 bases). This CDR3 is built from 15 residues. The germline gives CDR1 SQVTM, CDR2 ANQGSEA. V dropped 6 bases and J dropped 2 bases, with 17 bases sitting between them. Written as DNA, the CDR3 is TGCAGCGTGGGGGAAGCCGGGGGCCGCAATCAGCCCCAGCATTTT. This sequence encodes CSVGEAGGRNQPQHF.

The gene calls are TRBV7-9 and TRBJ2-3; no definite D call. V gave up 8 bases and J gave up 6 bases, with 9 bases separating them. This CDR3 region has 11 residues. Germline V gene data show CDR1 as SEHNR and CDR2 as FQNEAQ (reference sequence). The CDR3 reads CASGDLDTQYF. CDR3 DNA: TGTGCCAGCGGAGACTTGGATACGCAGTATTTT.

This clonotype has ten or more counts. This chain connects TRBV6-1 to TRBJ2-7; 11 bases match TRBD1. This CDR3 has 14 amino acids. Germline loops: CDR1 MNHNS, CDR2 SASEGT. V lost 4 bases and J lost 7; bases outside the gene matches: 6. This CDR3 is CASSAGQGALEQYV. The CDR3 nucleotides are TGTGCCAGCAGTGCAGGACAGGGGGCGCTTGAGCAGTACGTC.

This sequence joins TRBV4-1 and TRBJ2-3; D gene unclear. The CDR3 sequence is 15 residues long. Germline values: CDR1 MGHRA, CDR2 YSYEKL. V lost 1 base to trimming and J lost 2 bases, with 10 bases between them. The CDR3 region has the DNA TGCGCCAGCAGCCAAGCCCGGCAGAACACAGATACGCAGTATTTT. Its protein product is CASSQARQNTDTQYF.

This clonotype was observed at least ten times. J is TRBJ1-4 and V is TRBV7-2, with D hard to call. V lost 5 bases and J 4 bases, leaving 14 bases between the germline ends. CDR3 length: 15 amino acids. The germline V gene has CDR1 SGHTA and CDR2 FQGNSA. The CDR3 nucleotides read TGTGCCAGCAGCCAAACGTCTACCTTTAATGAAAAACTGTTTTTT. Protein: CASSQTSTFNEKLFF.

CDR3 DNA sequence: TGCGCCAGCAGCTTGGTTACGGCAGGGTACAATGAGCAGTTCTTC. This translates into CASSLVTAGYNEQFF. J is TRBJ2-1 and V is TRBV5-1, with D maybe TRBD1 (5 bases). Trimming stripped 0 bases from V and 4 bases from J, with 11 bases between. Per the germline V gene, CDR1 is SGHRS and CDR2 is YFSETQ. The CDR3 contains 15 residues.

The rearrangement links TRBV11-2 to TRBJ1-1; D is undetermined. Germline CDR1 SGHAT, CDR2 FQNNGV. CDR3 size: 15 residues. V was clipped by 3 bases and J by 1 base, with 12 bases between them. The CDR3 region has the DNA TGTGCCAGCAGCTTGATGGGCGCGGGGAACACTGAAGCTTTCTTT. Protein sequence: CASSLMGAGNTEAFF.

A remark on this clonotype: A much larger clone differs by one base, so this may be a read error. The CDR3 reads CATSQLASSTDTQYF. The CDR3 nucleotides are TGTGCCACCAGCCAACTGGCCTCGAGCACAGATACGCAGTATTTT. The genes are TRBV3-1 and TRBJ2-3; D is unresolved. Germline V lookup: CDR1 LGHDT, CDR2 YNNKEL (reference sequence). The CDR3 spans 15 residues.

The DNA for the CDR3 is TGTGCCTCAAGACTAGTGGGAGCCACAGATACGCAGTATTTT. Its protein is CASRLVGATDTQYF. The chain employs TRBV6-2 or TRBV6-3 and TRBJ2-3, with D maybe TRBD2 (6 bases). The germline V gene encodes CDR1 MNHEY and CDR2 SVGEGT. Trimming removed 11 bases at V and 2 bases at J, with 17 bases between. This CDR3 is built from 14 residues.

In this sample, this clonotype turned up many times. The rearrangement joins TRBV29-1 to TRBJ1-1, with D tentatively TRBD1 (5 bases). CDR3 size: 13 residues. Germline CDR1 SQVTM, CDR2 ANQGSEA. Trimming took 8 bases from V and 6 from J, leaving 19 bases between them. The CDR3 protein is CSFDTGGSAEAFF. The CDR3 bases are TGCAGCTTCGATACGGGGGGGAGCGCTGAAGCTTTCTTT. Complete variable domain (other parts from reference TRBV29-1 and TRBJ1-1): SAVISQKPSRDICQRGTSLTIQCQVDSQVTMMFWYRQQPGQSLTLIATANQGSEATYESGFVIDKFPISRPNLTFSTLTVSNMSPEDSSIYLCSFDTGGSAEAFFGQGTRLTVV.

There are many counts of this clonotype. The rearrangement joins TRBV5-6 to TRBJ2-2; possibly TRBD2 for D (6 bases). CDR3 size: 16 residues. Germline-derived CDR1 and CDR2 are SGHDT and YYEEEE. V shed 0 bases and J shed 4 bases, with 13 bases lying between them. In DNA form, the CDR3 reads TGTGCCAGCAGCTTGGACGTGGGACTTGCCACCGGGGAGCTGTTTTTT. It specifies CASSLDVGLATGELFF.

In this sample, this clonotype turned up many times. The chain joins TRBV12-3 or TRBV12-4 to TRBJ2-7; TRBD1 or TRBD2 may be the D gene (5 bases each). The V end lost 6 bases, the J end lost 0 bases, and 12 bases lay between the germline ends. This CDR3 has 14 amino acids. The CDR3 reads CASSPRGASYEQYF. The CDR3 coding sequence is TGTGCCAGCAGCCCCCGGGGCGCCTCCTACGAGCAGTACTTC.

V is TRBV6-6 and J is TRBJ1-5, with unresolved D. Trimming removed 8 bases from V and 1 base from J, with 6 bases in between. CDR1 is MNHNY and CDR2 is SVGAGI in the germline V gene (reference sequence). The CDR3 is 12 residues long. The DNA of the CDR3 is TGTGCCAGCGGTCCGAGCAATCAGCCCCAGCATTTT. This translates into CASGPSNQPQHF.

The chain's CDR3 is CSVEVTAYGYTF. DNA of the CDR3: TGCAGCGTTGAGGTGACAGCCTATGGCTACACCTTC. This chain links TRBV29-1 with TRBJ1-2, with D possibly being TRBD1 (5 bases). Deletions cut 3 bases from V and 4 bases from J, with 9 bases between. The V gene's germline CDR1 is SQVTM and CDR2 ANQGSEA. The CDR3 totals 12 residues.

The J gene is TRBJ1-1, the V gene TRBV30, with D hard to call. Trimming stripped 2 bases from V and 4 bases from J, with 11 bases between. Germline V gives CDR1 GTSNPN, CDR2 SVGIG (reference sequence). The CDR3 extends over 13 amino acids. CDR3 in DNA: TGTGCCTGGAGTCGGAGGGCTGGCACTGAAGCTTTCTTT. Amino acids: CAWSRRAGTEAFF.

The V call is TRBV19, the J call TRBJ1-1; D perhaps matches TRBD1 (5 bases). Looked up from germline, CDR1 is LNHDA and CDR2 is SQIVND (reference sequence). V gave up 7 bases and J gave up 0 bases, with 15 bases separating them. The CDR3 has 15 amino acids. The CDR3 DNA is TGTGCCAGTACCCAGCTGGGGCAGTTGAACACTGAAGCTTTCTTT. This sequence encodes CASTQLGQLNTEAFF. The entire variable domain, with the rest obtained from reference TRBV19 and TRBJ1-1, is as follows: DGGITQSPKYLFRKEGQNVTLSCEQNLNHDAMYWYRQDPGQGLRLIYYSQIVNDFQKGDIAEGYSVSREKKESFPLTVTSAQKNPTAFYLCASTQLGQLNTEAFFGQGTRLTVV.

The rearrangement joins TRBV4-1 to TRBJ1-4; maybe TRBD1 (5 bases). V was pared by 0 bases and J by 8 bases, with 16 bases between. The CDR3 spans 16 residues. Looked up from germline, CDR1 is MGHRA and CDR2 is YSYEKL. The CDR3 bases are TGCGCCAGCAGCCAAGATTGGGCAGGGTCGGGGGAAAAACTGTTTTTT. This sequence encodes CASSQDWAGSGEKLFF.

This clonotype was seen more than once but under ten times. This chain links TRBV7-2 with TRBJ1-1; TRBD1 might be the D (5 bases). The germline CDR1 and CDR2 sequences are SGHTA and FQGNSA. V dropped 7 bases and J dropped 5 bases, with 17 bases sitting between them. CDR3 size: 14 residues. CDR3 amino acids: CASIPMGGKTEAFF. The CDR3 coding sequence is TGTGCCAGCATCCCAATGGGGGGAAAAACTGAAGCTTTCTTT.

About this clonotype itself: The junction differs from germline at one of its ends, possibly a read error. The V call is TRBV20-1, the J call TRBJ1-6, with D unclear. This CDR3 has 16 residues. Germline CDR1 is DFQATT and CDR2 is SNEGSKA (reference sequence). The CDR3 here is CSARVSVFSYYSPLHF. The CDR3 nucleotides read TGCAGTGCTAGAGTGTCTGTTTTCTCCTATTATTCACCCCTCCACTTT.

The chain couples TRBV4-1 to TRBJ2-1; 8 nucleotides match TRBD2. CDR1 and CDR2 (germline): MGHRA, YSYEKL. V dropped 0 bases and J dropped 7; count of bases not matched to a gene: 11. The CDR3 covers 17 residues. The CDR3 sequence is CASSQDHVGGADNEQFF. In nucleotides, the CDR3 is TGCGCCAGCAGCCAAGACCACGTCGGGGGGGCGGATAATGAGCAGTTCTTC.

This clonotype was counted only a few times. The chain combines TRBV29-1 with TRBJ2-7, with 8 bases matching TRBD1. V shed 7 bases and J 6 bases; nucleotides not matched to a gene: 5. This CDR3 is 11 amino acids long. Germline assignment: CDR1 SQVTM and CDR2 ANQGSEA. CDR3: CSGTDRVEQYF. CDR3 DNA: TGCAGCGGGACGGACAGGGTCGAGCAGTACTTC.

This clonotype was seen repeatedly, ten times or more. The chain is built from TRBV20-1 and TRBJ1-3; D call uncertain. CDR3 length: 13 residues. Trimming shortened V by 5 bases and J by 4 bases, and 12 bases separated the two germline ends. Germline-derived CDR1 and CDR2 are DFQATT and SNEGSKA (reference sequence). The CDR3 loop reads CSAQNTLGNTIYF. CDR3 DNA: TGCAGTGCTCAGAATACATTAGGAAACACCATATATTTT.

The sample holds many counts of this clonotype. V gene TRBV4-3 combines with J gene TRBJ1-5; no clear D gene. V was shortened by 3 bases and J by 7 bases, with 10 bases between the two germline ends. The CDR3 runs 13 residues. Germline-derived CDR1 and CDR2 are LGHNA and YSLEER. The CDR3 DNA reads TGCGCCAGCAGCCAGGACGTATCCCAGCCCCAGCATTTT. Its protein product is CASSQDVSQPQHF.